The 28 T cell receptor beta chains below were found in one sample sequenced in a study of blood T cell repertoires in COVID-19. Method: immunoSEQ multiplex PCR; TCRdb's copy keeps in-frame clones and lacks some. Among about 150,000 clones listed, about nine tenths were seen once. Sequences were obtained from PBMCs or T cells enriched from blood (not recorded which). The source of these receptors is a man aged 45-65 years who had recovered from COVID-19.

The chain's CDR3 is CASSATGTGYGYTF. The CDR3 bases are TGTGCCAGCAGCGCCACCGGGACAGGGTATGGCTACACCTTC. The chain uses TRBV7-9 and TRBJ1-2, with 9 bases identical to TRBD1. The J segment lost 5 bases and the V segment lost 5 bases, leaving 6 bases of the junction unmatched. The CDR3 is 14 residues long. Germline V CDR1 and CDR2: SEHNR, FQNEAQ (reference sequence).

This CDR3 reads CASSRGQVLLSFGEAFF. CDR3 bases: TGTGCCAGTAGTAGGGGACAGGTGTTATTGTCTTTTGGTGAAGCTTTCTTT. The V gene is TRBV19, the J gene TRBJ1-1; the match to TRBD1 covers 8 bases. The V gene end was trimmed by 4 bases and the J gene end by 7 bases; junction bases not matched to a gene: 17. CDR1 is LNHDA, CDR2 SQIVND, per germline (reference sequence). This CDR3 has 17 residues. The full variable domain, its missing parts supplied by reference TRBV19 and TRBJ1-1, is DGGITQSPKYLFRKEGQNVTLSCEQNLNHDAMYWYRQDPGQGLRLIYYSQIVNDFQKGDIAEGYSVSREKKESFPLTVTSAQKNPTAFYLCASSRGQVLLSFGEAFFGQGTRLTVV.

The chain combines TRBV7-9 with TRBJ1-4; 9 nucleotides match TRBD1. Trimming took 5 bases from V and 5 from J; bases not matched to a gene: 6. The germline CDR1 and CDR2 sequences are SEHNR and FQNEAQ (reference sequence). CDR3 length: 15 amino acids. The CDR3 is CASSPPGTGNEKLFF. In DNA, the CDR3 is TGTGCCAGCAGCCCCCCCGGGACAGGGAATGAAAAACTGTTTTTT.

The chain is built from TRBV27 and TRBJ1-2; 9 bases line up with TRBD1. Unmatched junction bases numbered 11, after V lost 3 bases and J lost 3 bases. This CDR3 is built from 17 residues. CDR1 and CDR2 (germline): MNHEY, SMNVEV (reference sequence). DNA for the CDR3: TGTGCCAGCAGTTTCGCTAAAAGACAGGGGGTGGACTATGGCTACACCTTC. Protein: CASSFAKRQGVDYGYTF.

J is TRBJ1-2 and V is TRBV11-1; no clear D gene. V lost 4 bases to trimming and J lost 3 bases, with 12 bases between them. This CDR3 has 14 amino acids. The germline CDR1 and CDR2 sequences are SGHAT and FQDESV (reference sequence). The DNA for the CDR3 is TGTGCCAGCAGCTCCGACTCGGTCCACTATGGCTACACCTTC. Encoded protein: CASSSDSVHYGYTF.

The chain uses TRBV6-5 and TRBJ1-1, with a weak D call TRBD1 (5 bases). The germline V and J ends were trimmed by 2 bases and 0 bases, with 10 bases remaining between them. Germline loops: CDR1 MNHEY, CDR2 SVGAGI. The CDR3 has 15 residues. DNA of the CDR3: TGTGCCAGCAGTTACCCTTCAGGGTTGAACACTGAAGCTTTCTTT. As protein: CASSYPSGLNTEAFF.

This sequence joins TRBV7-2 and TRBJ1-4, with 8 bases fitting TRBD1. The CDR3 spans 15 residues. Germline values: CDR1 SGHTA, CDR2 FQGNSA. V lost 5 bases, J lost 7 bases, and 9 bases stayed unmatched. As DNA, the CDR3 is TGTGCCAGCAGCGACCCTGGACAGGGTGGTGAAAAACTGTTTTTT. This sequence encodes CASSDPGQGGEKLFF.

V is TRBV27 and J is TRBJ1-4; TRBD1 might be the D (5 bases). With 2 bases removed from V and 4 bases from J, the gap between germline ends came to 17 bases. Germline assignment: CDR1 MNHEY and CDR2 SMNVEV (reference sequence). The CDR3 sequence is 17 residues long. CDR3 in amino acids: CASSLTGPGGFNEKLFF. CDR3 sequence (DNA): TGTGCCAGCAGTTTAACCGGGCCCGGGGGATTTAATGAAAAACTGTTTTTT.

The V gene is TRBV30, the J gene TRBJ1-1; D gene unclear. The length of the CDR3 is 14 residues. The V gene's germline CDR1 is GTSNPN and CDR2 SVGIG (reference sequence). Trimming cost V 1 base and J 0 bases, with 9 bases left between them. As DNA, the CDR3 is TGTGCCTGGAGTGCAGAGGTCATGAACACTGAAGCTTTCTTT. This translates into CAWSAEVMNTEAFF.

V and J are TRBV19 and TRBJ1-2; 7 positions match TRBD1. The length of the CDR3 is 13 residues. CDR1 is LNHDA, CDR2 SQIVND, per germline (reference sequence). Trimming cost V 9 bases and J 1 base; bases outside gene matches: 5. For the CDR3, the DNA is TGTGCCAGCCACAGGGGACTTAACTATGGCTACACCTTC. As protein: CASHRGLNYGYTF.

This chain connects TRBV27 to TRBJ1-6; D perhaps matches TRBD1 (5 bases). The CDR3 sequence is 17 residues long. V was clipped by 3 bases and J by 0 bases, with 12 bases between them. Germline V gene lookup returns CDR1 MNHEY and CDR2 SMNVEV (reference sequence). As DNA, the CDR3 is TGTGCCAGCAGTTTTGGGGGAGGAACCTCCTATAATTCACCCCTCCACTTT. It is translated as CASSFGGGTSYNSPLHF.

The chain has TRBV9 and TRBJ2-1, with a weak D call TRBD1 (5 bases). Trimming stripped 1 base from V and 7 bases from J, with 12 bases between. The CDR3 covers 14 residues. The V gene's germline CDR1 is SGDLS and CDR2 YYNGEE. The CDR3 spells CASSVYPGFNEQFF. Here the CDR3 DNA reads TGTGCCAGCAGCGTATACCCAGGGTTTAATGAGCAGTTCTTC.

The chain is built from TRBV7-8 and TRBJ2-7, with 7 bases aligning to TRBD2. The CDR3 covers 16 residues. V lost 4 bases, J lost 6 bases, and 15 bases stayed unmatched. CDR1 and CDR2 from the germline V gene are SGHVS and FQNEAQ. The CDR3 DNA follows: TGTGCCAGCAGCTGTGGGCTAGCGGATCATCGCTGCGAGCAGTACTTC. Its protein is CASSCGLADHRCEQYF.

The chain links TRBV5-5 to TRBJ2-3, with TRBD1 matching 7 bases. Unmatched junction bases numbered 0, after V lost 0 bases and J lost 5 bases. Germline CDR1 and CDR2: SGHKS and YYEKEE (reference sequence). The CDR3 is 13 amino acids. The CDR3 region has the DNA TGTGCCAGCAGCTTGGCAGGGGGAGATACGCAGTATTTT. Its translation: CASSLAGGDTQYF.

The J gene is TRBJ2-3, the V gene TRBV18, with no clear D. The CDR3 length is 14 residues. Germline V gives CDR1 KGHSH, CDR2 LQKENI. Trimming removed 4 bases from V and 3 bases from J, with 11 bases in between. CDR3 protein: CASSRAMTTDTQYF. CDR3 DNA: TGTGCCAGCTCACGGGCAATGACAACAGATACGCAGTATTTT.

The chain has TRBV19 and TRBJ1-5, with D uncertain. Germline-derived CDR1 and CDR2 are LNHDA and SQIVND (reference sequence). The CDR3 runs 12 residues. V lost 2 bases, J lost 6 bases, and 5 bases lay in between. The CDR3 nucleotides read TGTGCCAGTAGTATACCCCGTCAGCCCCAGCATTTT. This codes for CASSIPRQPQHF.

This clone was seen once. The CDR3 DNA is TGCGCCAGCAGTCTAGCGGGAGGCGAAGAGACCCAGTACTTC. Translated, it gives CASSLAGGEETQYF. The genes are TRBV5-1 and TRBJ2-5, with TRBD2 identical over 11 bases. Germline V lookup: CDR1 SGHRS, CDR2 YFSETQ. The junction had 3 bases not matched to a gene; V was cut back by 5 bases and J by 3 bases. CDR3 length equals 14 residues.

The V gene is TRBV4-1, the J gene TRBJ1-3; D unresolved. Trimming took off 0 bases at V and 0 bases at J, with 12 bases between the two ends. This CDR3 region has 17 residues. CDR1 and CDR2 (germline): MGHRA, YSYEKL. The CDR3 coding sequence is TGCGCCAGCAGCCAAGATCATCGGGTTTTCTCTGGAAACACCATATATTTT. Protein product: CASSQDHRVFSGNTIYF.

CDR3 region: CASSLSLAEETQYF. The CDR3 DNA sequence: TGTGCCAGCAGCTTGAGTTTGGCAGAAGAGACCCAGTACTTC. The chain employs TRBV5-4 and TRBJ2-5; D unclear. Germline CDR1 and CDR2: SGHNT and YYREEE (reference sequence). This CDR3 contains 14 residues. V gave up 1 base and J gave up 3 bases, with 10 bases separating them.

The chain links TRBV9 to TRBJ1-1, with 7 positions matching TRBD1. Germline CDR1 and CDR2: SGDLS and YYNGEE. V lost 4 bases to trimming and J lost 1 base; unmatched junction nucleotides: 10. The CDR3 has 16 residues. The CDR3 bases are TGTGCCAGCAGCCCCCACGCCGGACAGGAGAACACTGAAGCTTTCTTT. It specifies CASSPHAGQENTEAFF.

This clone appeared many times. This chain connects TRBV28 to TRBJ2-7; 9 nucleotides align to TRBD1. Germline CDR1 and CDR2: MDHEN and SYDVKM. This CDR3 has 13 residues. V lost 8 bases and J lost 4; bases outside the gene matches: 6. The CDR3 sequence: CASSGTGRYEQYF. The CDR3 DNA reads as TGTGCCAGCTCCGGGACAGGGAGATACGAGCAGTACTTC.

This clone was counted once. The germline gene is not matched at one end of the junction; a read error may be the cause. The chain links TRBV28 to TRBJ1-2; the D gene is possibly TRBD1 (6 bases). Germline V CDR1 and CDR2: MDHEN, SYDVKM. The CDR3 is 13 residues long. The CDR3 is CASGLTGFPGYTF. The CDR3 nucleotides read TGTGCCAGCGGTTTAACAGGGTTCCCTGGCTACACCTTC.

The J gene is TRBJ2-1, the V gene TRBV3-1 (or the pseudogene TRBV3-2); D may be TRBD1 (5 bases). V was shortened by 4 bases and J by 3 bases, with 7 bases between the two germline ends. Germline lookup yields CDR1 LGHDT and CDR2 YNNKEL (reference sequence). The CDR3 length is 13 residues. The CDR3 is CASSLDSYNEQFF. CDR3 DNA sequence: TGTGCCAGCAGCCTCGACAGCTACAATGAGCAGTTCTTC.

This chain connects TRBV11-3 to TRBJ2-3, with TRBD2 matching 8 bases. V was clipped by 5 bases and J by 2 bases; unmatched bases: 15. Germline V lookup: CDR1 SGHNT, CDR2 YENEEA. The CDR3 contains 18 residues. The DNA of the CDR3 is TGTGCCAGCAGCGAGAGGGGAGGGAGCGGGAGCCCCACAGATACGCAGTATTTT. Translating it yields CASSERGGSGSPTDTQYF.

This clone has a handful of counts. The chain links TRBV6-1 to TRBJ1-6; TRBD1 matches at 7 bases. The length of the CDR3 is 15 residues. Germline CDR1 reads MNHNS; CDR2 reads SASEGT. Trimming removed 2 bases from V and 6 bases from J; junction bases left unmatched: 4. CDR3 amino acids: CASSEWGQPNSPLHF. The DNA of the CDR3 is TGTGCCAGCAGTGAATGGGGACAGCCTAATTCACCCCTCCACTTT.

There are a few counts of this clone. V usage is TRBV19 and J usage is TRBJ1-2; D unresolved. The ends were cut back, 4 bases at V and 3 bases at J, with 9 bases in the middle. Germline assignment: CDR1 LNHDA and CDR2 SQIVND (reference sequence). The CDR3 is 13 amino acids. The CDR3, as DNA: TGTGCCAGTAGTAAGTTTCAGGACTATGGCTACACCTTC. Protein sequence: CASSKFQDYGYTF.

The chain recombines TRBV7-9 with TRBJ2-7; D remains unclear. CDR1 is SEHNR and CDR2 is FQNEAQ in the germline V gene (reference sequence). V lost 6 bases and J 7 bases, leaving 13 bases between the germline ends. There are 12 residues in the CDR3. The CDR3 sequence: CASSSSLLEQYF. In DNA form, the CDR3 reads TGTGCCAGCAGTTCGTCTCTTCTTGAGCAGTACTTC.

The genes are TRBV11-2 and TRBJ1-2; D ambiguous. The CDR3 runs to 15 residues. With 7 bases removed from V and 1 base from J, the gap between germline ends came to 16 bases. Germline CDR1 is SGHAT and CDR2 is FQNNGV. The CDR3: CASTSLADDNYGYTF. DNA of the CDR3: TGTGCCAGCACCTCCTTGGCGGATGATAACTATGGCTACACCTTC. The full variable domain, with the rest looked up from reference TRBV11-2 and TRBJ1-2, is EAGVAQSPRYKIIEKRQSVAFWCNPISGHATLYWYQQILGQGPKLLIQFQNNGVVDDSQLPKDRFSAERLKGVDSTLKIQPAKLEDSAVYLCASTSLADDNYGYTFGSGTRLTVV.